The 18 T cell receptor beta chains presented below share a single source sample, sequenced in a study of response to subunit inactivated influenza vaccine. TCRdb re-derived calls from the RT-PCR reads in MiXCR, one entry per CDR3 protein. The sample contains 500,000 to 650,000 distinct CDR3 sequences, approximately 7.7% of which appear only once. The source material was PBMCs from blood, sampled around 25 months after vaccination. Receptors originate from a man in his fifties or sixties who received an inactivated influenza vaccine.

This chain joins TRBV27 and TRBJ1-4, with D tentatively TRBD1 (6 bases). The germline CDR1 and CDR2 sequences are MNHEY and SMNVEV (reference sequence). Trimming took 0 bases from V and 14 from J, leaving 19 bases between them. The CDR3 spans 15 residues. The CDR3 DNA reads TGTGCCAGCAGTTTATCTGTGGGGGCCCCGGGGGGGCTGTTTTTT. The encoded protein is CASSLSVGAPGGLFF.

This clonotype came up many times. This rearrangement joins TRBV5-6 to TRBJ2-1; D is unresolved. Trimming shortened V by 4 bases and J by 4 bases, and 9 bases separated the two germline ends. The CDR3 totals 13 residues. Germline V lookup: CDR1 SGHDT, CDR2 YYEEEE. This CDR3 reads CASSGVVYNEQFF. The DNA for the CDR3 is TGTGCCAGCAGCGGAGTAGTATACAATGAGCAGTTCTTC.

This clonotype was seen many times. The chain joins TRBV7-2 to TRBJ1-1; no definite D call. Germline CDR1 reads SGHTA; CDR2 reads FQGNSA. This CDR3 spans 13 amino acids. V was clipped by 5 bases and J by 3 bases, with 10 bases between them. CDR3 sequence (DNA): TGTGCCAGCAGCCCAAGGAGGGACACTGAAGCTTTCTTT. Amino acid sequence: CASSPRRDTEAFF.

This clonotype was recorded at least ten times. The rearrangement joins TRBV10-3 to TRBJ2-1; 7 bases are shared with TRBD2. The germline V gene encodes CDR1 ENHRY and CDR2 SYGVKD. The CDR3 consists of 13 residues. With 8 bases clipped from V and 6 bases from J, the junction kept 7 bases outside the gene matches. This CDR3 is CAIGLTGGNEQFF. The CDR3 DNA follows: TGTGCCATCGGACTCACGGGGGGCAATGAGCAGTTCTTC.

The chain joins TRBV20-1 to TRBJ2-7; 9 nucleotides line up with TRBD1. Germline lookup yields CDR1 DFQATT and CDR2 SNEGSKA (reference sequence). The CDR3 has 14 residues. J was trimmed by 3 bases and V by 6 bases; bases with no gene match: 9. The CDR3 nucleotides are TGCAGTGCCGTGATCGGGACAGGGCTCTACGAGCAGTACTTC. This translates into CSAVIGTGLYEQYF.

This clonotype appeared a few times. The chain carries TRBV20-1 and TRBJ2-7; TRBD2 might be the D (6 bases). The V and J ends lost 1 base and 0 bases respectively, with 13 bases between them. CDR3 length: 15 residues. In germline, CDR1 is DFQATT, CDR2 SNEGSKA (reference sequence). CDR3 sequence: CSARGGGGVSYEQYF. CDR3 in DNA: TGCAGTGCTAGAGGCGGCGGAGGGGTCTCCTACGAGCAGTACTTC.

This chain uses TRBV7-2 with TRBJ2-7; 10 bases match TRBD1. The CDR3 sequence is 13 residues long. In germline, CDR1 is SGHTA, CDR2 FQGNSA. The V segment lost 3 bases and the J segment 5 bases; nucleotides outside the gene matches: 1. DNA of the CDR3: TGTGCCAGCAGCTTCGGGACAGGGGACGAGCAGTACTTC. Protein: CASSFGTGDEQYF.

DNA of the CDR3: TGCGCCAGCAGCCCGTCCTCCAGGGGGCGCATAGAGACCCAGTACTTC. Translated: CASSPSSRGRIETQYF. This sequence joins TRBV5-1 and TRBJ2-5; 8 nucleotides align to TRBD1. Losses at the gene ends were 4 bases for V and 4 bases for J; bases not matched to a gene: 12. This CDR3 comprises 16 residues. The V gene's germline CDR1 is SGHRS and CDR2 YFSETQ.

This clonotype came up many times. The J gene is TRBJ1-2, the V gene TRBV5-1, with D possibly matching TRBD1 (6 bases). The CDR3 length is 14 residues. Trimming pared 0 bases from V and 5 bases from J, leaving 11 bases between. The germline V gene has CDR1 SGHRS and CDR2 YFSETQ. DNA for the CDR3: TGCGCCAGCAGCTTGGCCGGGGGGCAATATGGCTACACCTTC. This encodes CASSLAGGQYGYTF.

This clonotype was counted ten times or more. This chain uses TRBV5-1 with TRBJ2-1; D not certain. The length of the CDR3 is 11 residues. The V gene's germline CDR1 is SGHRS and CDR2 YFSETQ. Trimming shortened V by 0 bases and J by 9 bases, and 4 bases separated the two germline ends. The DNA of the CDR3 is TGCGCCAGCAGCTTGGCCGCTGAGCAGTTCTTC. Protein: CASSLAAEQFF.

The V gene is TRBV7-8, the J gene TRBJ1-1; TRBD1 might be the D (6 bases). Germline-derived CDR1 and CDR2 are SGHVS and FQNEAQ. The CDR3 has 16 residues. Trimming shortened V by 2 bases and J by 10 bases, and 23 bases separated the two germline ends. The DNA of the CDR3 is TGTGCCAGCAGCTTAAAAGCCGCCGGGGGCGCTGGGTTAGCTTTCTTT. Translated, it gives CASSLKAAGGAGLAFF.

The chain has TRBV4-3 and TRBJ2-6; D is undetermined. Germline values: CDR1 LGHNA, CDR2 YSLEER. The CDR3 spans 16 residues. Trimming left V 1 base short and J 0 bases short, with 7 bases between. The chain's CDR3 is CASSQGRSSGANVLTF. The CDR3 DNA reads as TGCGCCAGCAGCCAAGGAAGGAGCTCTGGGGCCAACGTCCTGACTTTC.

The chain recombines TRBV6-2 or TRBV6-3 with TRBJ1-2; TRBD1 matches at 8 bases. CDR3 length: 17 residues. Germline-derived CDR1 and CDR2 are MNHEY and SVGEGT. Unmatched junction bases numbered 15, after V lost 7 bases and J lost 2 bases. Written as DNA, the CDR3 is TGTGCCAGCAACCCTGAATCCCGGACAGGGTTCAACTATGGCTACACCTTC. Residues: CASNPESRTGFNYGYTF.

This clonotype was counted only a few times. This chain uses TRBV6-2 or TRBV6-3 with TRBJ1-2, with TRBD1 as a possible D gene (5 bases). Trimming left V 5 bases short and J 5 bases short, with 21 bases between. CDR1 and CDR2 from the germline V gene are MNHEY and SVGEGT. This CDR3 is built from 16 residues. DNA for the CDR3: TGTGCCAGCAGTCGGTATGGGACGATTTCGACTTATGGCTACACCTTC. Its translation is CASSRYGTISTYGYTF.

This clonotype was observed at least ten times. V usage is TRBV5-6 and J usage is TRBJ2-2, with 7 positions matching TRBD1. The germline gives CDR1 SGHDT, CDR2 YYEEEE. Trimming at V came to 4 bases and at J to 4 bases, leaving 4 bases not matched to a gene. This CDR3 contains 14 residues. The CDR3 spells CASSLGTATGELFF. The CDR3 nucleotides are TGTGCCAGCAGCCTGGGGACAGCCACCGGGGAGCTGTTTTTT.

This clonotype has only a few counts. The rearrangement joins TRBV10-3 to TRBJ2-1; tentative D call: TRBD2 (6 bases). This CDR3 is built from 16 residues. V lost 4 bases to trimming and J lost 2 bases, with 15 bases between them. The germline gives CDR1 ENHRY, CDR2 SYGVKD. The DNA of the CDR3 is TGTGCCATCAGTGGTAGTCCGCGCGGGACCTACAATGAGCAGTTCTTC. Translated: CAISGSPRGTYNEQFF.

The chain recombines TRBV4-3 with TRBJ2-3; possibly TRBD2 for D (5 bases). In germline, CDR1 is LGHNA, CDR2 YSLEER. The CDR3 contains 13 residues. The germline V and J ends were trimmed by 0 bases and 5 bases, with 6 bases remaining between them. This CDR3 reads CASSQDGVDTQYF. In nucleotides, the CDR3 is TGCGCCAGCAGCCAAGACGGGGTAGATACGCAGTATTTT.

In its sample, this clonotype was seen many times. The chain recombines TRBV11-2 with TRBJ1-4; TRBD1 matches 7 bases. V trimming: 5 bases; J trimming: 8 bases; junction bases outside the gene matches: 17. The CDR3 sequence is 17 residues long. Germline V gene sequence: CDR1 SGHAT, CDR2 FQNNGV. The CDR3 DNA follows: TGTGCCAGCAGCCGAACATTTAAACAGGGGAGAGACGAAAAACTGTTTTTT. Translated, it gives CASSRTFKQGRDEKLFF.